What follows are 25 T cell receptor beta chains derived from one specimen sequenced in a study of T cell repertoires in cytomegalovirus infection. TCRdb redid the calling of the reads with MiXCR, one entry per CDR3 protein. The sample records 200,000 or so distinct CDR3 sequences, around two fifths being singletons. No antigen has been assigned to these receptors. Sequences were derived from CD8+ T cells from cultured PBMCs, sampled from culture after CMV antigen stimulation. The receptor source for this set is a human donor in good health (CMV status not recorded). Some clones in this sample may be carry-over from other donors' samples.

This chain joins TRBV2 and TRBJ1-1, with D unclear. Per the germline V gene, CDR1 is SNHLY and CDR2 is FYNNEI. This CDR3 spans 14 amino acids. The V and J ends lost 5 bases and 1 base respectively, with 11 bases between them. The CDR3 DNA sequence: TGTGCCAGCAGTCCATCCAAAGGGAACACTGAAGCTTTCTTT. This encodes CASSPSKGNTEAFF.

This clonotype came up a few times. The chain has TRBV7-8 and TRBJ1-3, with 8 bases fitting TRBD1. J gave up 1 base and V 5 bases, and 7 bases lay outside the gene matches. Germline CDR1 SGHVS, CDR2 FQNEAQ. The CDR3 is 16 residues long. The CDR3 DNA follows: TGTGCCAGCAGCGCGGACAGGGTGCGGTCTGGAAACACCATATATTTT. Translated: CASSADRVRSGNTIYF.

The gene calls are TRBV20-1 and TRBJ2-3; TRBD2 aligns across 9 bases. V was clipped by 5 bases and J by 0 bases; unmatched bases: 3. Germline V lookup: CDR1 DFQATT, CDR2 SNEGSKA (reference sequence). The CDR3 consists of 14 residues. The CDR3 DNA reads as TGCAGTGCTCAAGCGGGGGGAAGCACAGATACGCAGTATTTT. Protein sequence: CSAQAGGSTDTQYF.

This clonotype was observed many times. The chain carries TRBV7-6 and TRBJ1-3; no clear D gene. Trimming removed 0 bases from V and 7 bases from J, with 13 bases in between. The length of the CDR3 is 15 residues. Germline V CDR1 and CDR2: SGHVS, FNYEAQ. CDR3 region: CASSLAPGPSNTIYF. The CDR3 region has the DNA TGTGCCAGCAGCTTAGCCCCAGGACCCAGCAACACCATATATTTT.

The chain joins TRBV11-2 to TRBJ2-3, with 8 bases that match TRBD2. With 3 bases clipped from V and 2 bases from J, the junction kept 4 bases outside the gene matches. Per germline, CDR1 SGHAT and CDR2 FQNNGV. The CDR3 length is 15 residues. DNA of the CDR3: TGTGCCAGCAGCTTGGCGCGGGGGGACACAGATACGCAGTATTTT. It translates to CASSLARGDTDTQYF.

Worth noting for this clonotype: This sequence may be a read error, since a much larger clone differs from it by one base. The gene calls are TRBV7-2 and TRBJ2-7; 7 nucleotides align to TRBD2. Losses at the gene ends were 5 bases for V and 3 bases for J; bases not matched to a gene: 7. Germline V gene sequence: CDR1 SGHTA, CDR2 FQGNSA. This CDR3 has 14 residues. CDR3 in DNA: TGTGCCAGCAGCAGCGAGCGGGGCCGCTACGAGCAGTACTTC. It specifies CASSSERGRYEQYF.

This clonotype was counted a few times. This chain joins TRBV7-9 and TRBJ2-7; 7 bases map to TRBD1. Germline V CDR1 and CDR2: SEHNR, FQNEAQ (reference sequence). This CDR3 contains 15 residues. V trimming: 2 bases; J trimming: 6 bases; junction bases outside the gene matches: 10. The CDR3, as DNA: TGTGCCAGCAGCTTACCCAACAGGGGATCGGGCGAGCAGTACTTC. It specifies CASSLPNRGSGEQYF.

Concerning this clonotype itself: The germline gene is not matched at one end of the junction; a read error may be the cause. The chain links TRBV11-2 to TRBJ2-7; the D gene is possibly TRBD2 (6 bases). The CDR3 has 13 amino acids. Germline CDR1 SGHAT, CDR2 FQNNGV. CDR3 region: CASSLVTGKEGNF. CDR3 sequence (DNA): TGTGCCAGCAGCTTAGTTACAGGAAAGGAGGGAAACTTC. Full variable domain (missing parts from reference TRBV11-2 and TRBJ2-7): EAGVAQSPRYKIIEKRQSVAFWCNPISGHATLYWYQQILGQGPKLLIQFQNNGVVDDSQLPKDRFSAERLKGVDSTLKIQPAKLEDSAVYLCASSLVTGKEGNFGPGTRLTVT.

The chain couples TRBV5-4 to TRBJ2-1; 14 nucleotides align to TRBD2. J was trimmed by 4 bases and V by 4 bases; bases with no gene match: 19. CDR3 size: 21 residues. Germline V gene sequence: CDR1 SGHNT, CDR2 YYREEE (reference sequence). The CDR3 sequence: CASSRDRTSGGPFLSYNEQFF. The CDR3 coding sequence is TGTGCCAGCAGCCGCGATCGGACTAGCGGGGGGCCATTCCTTTCTTACAATGAGCAGTTCTTC.

This clonotype has more than one count but fewer than ten. This chain uses TRBV7-9 with TRBJ2-1; weak D call: TRBD1 (6 bases). V lost 5 bases to trimming and J lost 4 bases, with 9 bases between them. The CDR3 has 13 amino acids. Looked up from germline, CDR1 is SEHNR and CDR2 is FQNEAQ (reference sequence). The CDR3 DNA reads TGTGCCAGCAGCCTTACAGGGTACAATGAGCAGTTCTTC. Encoded protein: CASSLTGYNEQFF.

The rearrangement uses TRBV7-6 and TRBJ2-1; no clear D gene. V gave up 4 bases and J gave up 2 bases, with 18 bases separating them. CDR1 and CDR2 (germline): SGHVS, FNYEAQ. This CDR3 region has 17 residues. The CDR3 loop reads CASSSTRQRPAYNEQFF. CDR3 DNA sequence: TGTGCCAGCAGCTCGACCCGACAAAGGCCTGCCTACAATGAGCAGTTCTTC.

V usage is TRBV6-2 or TRBV6-3 and J usage is TRBJ2-3, with D tentatively TRBD1 (7 bases). The V end lost 5 bases, the J end lost 2 bases, and 20 bases lay between the germline ends. The CDR3 covers 17 residues. Per the germline V gene, CDR1 is MNHEY and CDR2 is SVGEGT. CDR3 loop: CASSQGGQGLFTDTQYF. The DNA for the CDR3 is TGTGCCAGCAGTCAGGGGGGCCAGGGCCTCTTCACAGATACGCAGTATTTT.

The chain carries TRBV4-1 and TRBJ2-5, with TRBD2 identical over 7 bases. The CDR3 length is 14 residues. Germline CDR1 MGHRA, CDR2 YSYEKL. J gave up 4 bases and V 1 base, and 3 bases lay outside the gene matches. As DNA, the CDR3 is TGCGCCAGCAGCCAAGCAAGCGGGGCAGAGACCCAGTACTTC. This translates into CASSQASGAETQYF.

The V and J genes are TRBV9 and TRBJ1-2; D is unclear. The germline V gene has CDR1 SGDLS and CDR2 YYNGEE. The CDR3 runs 11 residues. The V end was cut by 4 bases, the J end by 3 bases, with 4 bases between. CDR3 DNA: TGTGCCAGCAGCACAGACTATGGCTACACCTTC. Translating gives CASSTDYGYTF.

The V call is TRBV10-3, the J call TRBJ1-1; D not certain. Looked up from germline, CDR1 is ENHRY and CDR2 is SYGVKD. V lost 3 bases to trimming and J lost 6 bases, with 5 bases between them. This CDR3 contains 11 residues. The CDR3 DNA reads as TGTGCCATCAGTGAAGAGGCTGAAGCTTTCTTT. Protein sequence: CAISEEAEAFF.

J is TRBJ2-1 and V is TRBV27; D possibly matches TRBD1 or TRBD2 (5 bases each). Germline V CDR1 and CDR2: MNHEY, SMNVEV (reference sequence). V was trimmed by 7 bases and J by 7 bases, leaving 14 bases between them. The CDR3 consists of 13 residues. In DNA form, the CDR3 reads TGTGCCAGCAACCGGGACGGGTTAAATGAGCAGTTCTTC. Amino acid sequence: CASNRDGLNEQFF.

This chain uses TRBV6-1 with TRBJ2-3, with TRBD2 matching over 10 bases. V lost 5 bases and J lost 6; bases outside the gene matches: 11. The CDR3 spans 16 residues. Germline-derived CDR1 and CDR2 are MNHNS and SASEGT. CDR3 in DNA: TGTGCCAGCAGTCTCTTACTAGCGGGAACTTTGGATACGCAGTATTTT. This gives the protein CASSLLLAGTLDTQYF.

A few counts support this clonotype. This chain links TRBV4-1 with TRBJ2-7; TRBD1 agrees at 9 bases. The V gene end was trimmed by 1 base and the J gene end by 3 bases; junction bases not matched to a gene: 1. Germline V gene data show CDR1 as MGHRA and CDR2 as YSYEKL. This CDR3 is 14 amino acids long. The CDR3 loop is CASSQGGQGYEQYF. In DNA form, the CDR3 reads TGCGCCAGCAGCCAAGGGGGACAGGGCTACGAGCAGTACTTC.

This clonotype showed up many times. The chain combines TRBV30 with TRBJ2-7, with D perhaps matching TRBD1 (6 bases). CDR1 and CDR2 from the germline V gene are GTSNPN and SVGIG (reference sequence). Trimming stripped 0 bases from V and 5 bases from J, with 17 bases between. This CDR3 comprises 15 residues. The CDR3 nucleotides read TGTGCCTGGAGTGTACAAGGGGGAGAAGCGCACGAGCAGTACTTC. Translated: CAWSVQGGEAHEQYF.

V gene TRBV4-2 combines with J gene TRBJ2-6; unclear D gene. Trimming removed 11 bases at V and 0 bases at J, with 8 bases between. CDR1 and CDR2 (germline): LGHNA, YNFKEQ. The length of the CDR3 is 13 residues. The CDR3 sequence: CAVRVSGANVLTF. Written as DNA, the CDR3 is TGTGCCGTAAGGGTCTCTGGGGCCAACGTCCTGACTTTC.

This clonotype was recorded at least ten times. V usage is TRBV28 and J usage is TRBJ2-1; possibly TRBD2 for D (5 bases). Germline-derived CDR1 and CDR2 are MDHEN and SYDVKM. V was trimmed by 7 bases and J by 3 bases, leaving 19 bases between them. This CDR3 spans 16 amino acids. CDR3: CASIKPAANLYNEQFF. The CDR3 bases are TGTGCCAGCATTAAACCAGCGGCAAACCTCTACAATGAGCAGTTCTTC. Based on the CDR3 plus reference TRBV28 and TRBJ2-1, the full variable domain is DVKVTQSSRYLVKRTGEKVFLECVQDMDHENMFWYRQDPGLGLRLIYFSYDVKMKEKGDIPEGYSVSREKKERFSLILESASTNQTSMYLCASIKPAANLYNEQFFGPGTRLTVL.

The gene calls are TRBV7-9 and TRBJ1-2; a possible D gene is TRBD1 (5 bases). Germline V gene data show CDR1 as SEHNR and CDR2 as FQNEAQ (reference sequence). Trimming removed 3 bases from V and 4 bases from J, with 21 bases in between. This CDR3 has 17 residues. The CDR3 here is CASSFVGGVTVTYGYTF. CDR3 nucleotide sequence: TGTGCCAGCAGCTTCGTCGGAGGGGTGACTGTGACCTATGGCTACACCTTC.

The chain uses TRBV7-9 and TRBJ1-6; tentatively, D is TRBD1 (6 bases). V was clipped by 2 bases and J by 7 bases, with 12 bases between them. The CDR3 length is 15 residues. Germline assignment: CDR1 SEHNR and CDR2 FQNEAQ (reference sequence). CDR3 protein: CASSLSQGLNSPLHF. The CDR3 nucleotides read TGTGCCAGCAGCTTAAGCCAGGGGCTGAATTCACCCCTCCACTTT.

This clonotype appeared a few times. This chain connects TRBV2 to TRBJ1-1; D is unclear. CDR1 and CDR2 from the germline V gene are SNHLY and FYNNEI. The CDR3 is 13 residues long. V gave up 6 bases and J gave up 1 base, with 9 bases separating them. The CDR3 region is CASSKRWNTEAFF. Here the CDR3 DNA reads TGTGCCAGCAGCAAGCGGTGGAACACTGAAGCTTTCTTT.

This clonotype was seen only a few times. This rearrangement joins TRBV7-8 to TRBJ2-3, with TRBD1 matching over 7 bases. The CDR3 covers 16 residues. The J segment lost 2 bases and the V segment lost 5 bases, leaving 10 bases of the junction unmatched. Per the germline V gene, CDR1 is SGHVS and CDR2 is FQNEAQ. The CDR3 DNA is TGTGCCAGCAGCCTAACCGGGACAGCCCCCACAGATACGCAGTATTTT. It codes for CASSLTGTAPTDTQYF.